These 17 T cell receptor beta chains originate from one sample sequenced in a study of PD-1 blockade in classical Hodgkin lymphoma. All patients relapsed after autologous stem cell transplantation, and brentuximab vedotin exposure varied. Profiling relied on immunoSEQ multiplex PCR, and the TCRdb table lists in-frame clones only, not all of them. The profile shows tens of thousands of clones, approximately 80% of them singletons. The material was peripheral blood mononuclear cells (PBMCs), obtained at baseline. Every receptor here comes from a human donor with classical Hodgkin lymphoma.

This clone was observed a single time. The chain is built from TRBV9 and TRBJ1-1, with D maybe TRBD1 (6 bases). From germline, CDR1 is SGDLS and CDR2 YYNGEE. This CDR3 has 15 amino acids. V lost 4 bases, J lost 6 bases, and 19 bases lay in between. The CDR3 region is CASSTRQDWSAEAFF. CDR3 in DNA: TGTGCCAGCAGCACTCGACAGGACTGGAGCGCTGAAGCTTTCTTT. Full variable domain (rest looked up from reference TRBV9 and TRBJ1-1): DSGVTQTPKHLITATGQRVTLRCSPRSGDLSVYWYQQSLDQGLQFLIQYYNGEERAKGNILERFSAQQFPDLHSELNLSSLELGDSALYFCASSTRQDWSAEAFFGQGTRLTVV.

This clone was detected only a few times. The chain employs TRBV19 and TRBJ2-5, with 8 positions matching TRBD2. The junction had 13 bases not matched to a gene; V was cut back by 0 bases and J by 1 base. Germline loops: CDR1 LNHDA, CDR2 SQIVND (reference sequence). CDR3 size: 19 residues. The CDR3: CASSIDLGDSGESQETQYF. For the CDR3, the DNA is TGTGCCAGTAGTATAGATCTAGGGGATAGCGGGGAGTCCCAAGAGACCCAGTACTTC.

V and J are TRBV6-5 and TRBJ1-6; 8 bases are shared with TRBD1. Germline V gene data show CDR1 as MNHEY and CDR2 as SVGAGI. Losses at the gene ends were 8 bases for V and 10 bases for J; bases not matched to a gene: 13. This CDR3 is 15 amino acids long. The CDR3 coding sequence is TGTGCCAGCGGGTTTAGGGACAGGAGAATCTCACCCCTCCACTTT. Its protein product is CASGFRDRRISPLHF.

The chain couples TRBV19 to TRBJ1-1; 7 nucleotides line up with TRBD1. CDR1 and CDR2 (germline): LNHDA, SQIVND (reference sequence). J lost 4 bases, V lost 3 bases, and 8 bases had no gene match. This CDR3 spans 15 amino acids. CDR3 amino acids: CASSMRGQGVTEAFF. CDR3 in DNA: TGTGCCAGTAGTATGAGAGGGCAGGGGGTCACTGAAGCTTTCTTT. Using reference TRBV19 and TRBJ1-1 for the parts outside the CDR3, the full variable domain is DGGITQSPKYLFRKEGQNVTLSCEQNLNHDAMYWYRQDPGQGLRLIYYSQIVNDFQKGDIAEGYSVSREKKESFPLTVTSAQKNPTAFYLCASSMRGQGVTEAFFGQGTRLTVV.

This clone has just one count. The CDR3 region is CASSLRKGAEEQFF. In nucleotides, the CDR3 is TGTGCCAGCAGCTTAAGGAAGGGGGCGGAGGAGCAGTTCTTC. This chain links TRBV7-6 with TRBJ2-1; 7 bases fit TRBD1. This CDR3 has 14 residues. Trimming cost V 2 bases and J 10 bases; bases outside gene matches: 8. The germline gives CDR1 SGHVS, CDR2 FNYEAQ.

This chain links TRBV10-3 with TRBJ2-2; TRBD1 agrees at 10 bases. The V gene's germline CDR1 is ENHRY and CDR2 SYGVKD. This CDR3 has 16 amino acids. Trimming cost V 6 bases and J 4 bases; bases outside gene matches: 8. The CDR3 nucleotides read TGTGCCATCAGACCCGGGACAGGGGAAGGCACCGGGGAGCTGTTTTTT. The encoded protein is CAIRPGTGEGTGELFF.

This clone was detected only once. The V and J genes are TRBV30 and TRBJ2-3; no definite D call. The CDR3 has 13 amino acids. V was clipped by 5 bases and J by 6 bases, with 15 bases between them. Germline lookup yields CDR1 GTSNPN and CDR2 SVGIG (reference sequence). CDR3 region: CAWPGLTGDTQYF. The CDR3 DNA follows: TGTGCCTGGCCCGGGCTAACCGGGGATACGCAGTATTTT.

This clone was seen just once. V is TRBV29-1 and J is TRBJ2-4; tentative D call: TRBD1 (6 bases). CDR3 length: 13 amino acids. Per germline, CDR1 SQVTM and CDR2 ANQGSEA. V dropped 3 bases and J dropped 7 bases, with 13 bases sitting between them. The CDR3 sequence: CSVESSGENIQYF. The CDR3 DNA is TGCAGCGTTGAGTCGTCAGGGGAGAACATTCAGTACTTC. Variable domain in full (rest from reference TRBV29-1 and TRBJ2-4): SAVISQKPSRDICQRGTSLTIQCQVDSQVTMMFWYRQQPGQSLTLIATANQGSEATYESGFVIDKFPISRPNLTFSTLTVSNMSPEDSSIYLCSVESSGENIQYFGAGTRLSVL.

The chain uses TRBV5-6 and TRBJ1-4, with unresolved D. The CDR3 spans 14 residues. Deletions cut 0 bases from V and 8 bases from J, with 11 bases between. Germline lookup yields CDR1 SGHDT and CDR2 YYEEEE. The CDR3: CASSLAPTREKLFF. The CDR3, as DNA: TGTGCCAGCAGCTTGGCGCCTACACGGGAAAAACTGTTTTTT.

V is TRBV5-1 and J is TRBJ1-6, with D tentatively TRBD1 (6 bases). CDR1 is SGHRS and CDR2 is YFSETQ in the germline V gene. The V end lost 0 bases, the J end lost 5 bases, and 6 bases lay between the germline ends. The CDR3 has 14 amino acids. The CDR3 nucleotides are TGCGCCAGCAGCTTGGGACAGGATAATTCACCCCTCCACTTT. Translating gives CASSLGQDNSPLHF.

The chain is built from TRBV6-5 and TRBJ2-7; TRBD1 matches 9 bases. The CDR3 has 15 amino acids. Germline V lookup: CDR1 MNHEY, CDR2 SVGAGI. With 6 bases clipped from V and 5 bases from J, the junction kept 11 bases outside the gene matches. CDR3 loop: CASRSGTGNRNEQYF. The DNA for the CDR3 is TGTGCCAGCAGATCCGGGACAGGGAATCGAAACGAGCAGTACTTC.

This chain uses TRBV29-1 with TRBJ1-1; D remains ambiguous. In germline, CDR1 is SQVTM, CDR2 ANQGSEA. This CDR3 region has 13 residues. V lost 7 bases to trimming and J lost 2 bases, with 14 bases between them. The chain's CDR3 is CSAILHANTEAFF. In DNA form, the CDR3 reads TGCAGCGCCATCCTCCACGCTAACACTGAAGCTTTCTTT.

The chain combines TRBV2 with TRBJ2-7, with 10 bases fitting TRBD1. The CDR3 runs 13 residues. Germline loops: CDR1 SNHLY, CDR2 FYNNEI. V dropped 8 bases and J dropped 9; count of bases not matched to a gene: 10. The CDR3 reads CASGGTGAFPQYF. The CDR3 DNA reads TGTGCCAGCGGGGGGACAGGGGCATTCCCGCAGTACTTC.

The genes are TRBV5-3 and TRBJ1-6; D is ambiguous. TRBV5-3 counts as an open reading frame of uncertain function. This CDR3 has 20 residues. Trimming took 1 base from V and 7 from J, leaving 27 bases between them. CDR3 nucleotides: TGTGCCAGAAGCTTGTGTGGCCTTGCACAGAGGCGTGCGGGCAATTCACCCCTCCACTTT. Amino acid sequence: CARSLCGLAQRRAGNSPLHF.

Regarding this clone: Germline is not matched at one junction end, which may reflect a read error. The V gene is TRBV18, the J gene TRBJ1-1; the match to TRBD1 covers 9 bases. Germline assignment: CDR1 KGHSH and CDR2 LQKENI. The CDR3 extends over 15 amino acids. The CDR3, as DNA: TGTGCCAGCTCCCCACAGGGGGCTCAGAACACTGAAGCTTTCTTT. Its protein is CASSPQGAQNTEAFF. The whole variable domain, filled in from reference TRBV18 and TRBJ1-1, reads NAGVMQNPRHLVRRRGQEARLRCSPMKGHSHVYWYRQLPEEGLKFMVYLQKENIIDESGMPKERFSAEFPKEGPSILRIQQVVRGDSAAYFCASSPQGAQNTEAFFGQGTRLTVV.

This clone is medium-sized. The V gene is TRBV18, the J gene TRBJ2-1; TRBD1 agrees at 8 bases. V shed 3 bases, J shed 5 bases, and the junction held 3 bases outside the gene matches. The CDR3 covers 14 residues. The germline V gene encodes CDR1 KGHSH and CDR2 LQKENI. The CDR3 sequence: CASSPGQGHNEQFF. CDR3 coding DNA: TGTGCCAGCTCACCCGGACAGGGCCACAATGAGCAGTTCTTC. Full variable domain (rest looked up from reference TRBV18 and TRBJ2-1): NAGVMQNPRHLVRRRGQEARLRCSPMKGHSHVYWYRQLPEEGLKFMVYLQKENIIDESGMPKERFSAEFPKEGPSILRIQQVVRGDSAAYFCASSPGQGHNEQFFGPGTRLTVL.

The chain employs TRBV14 and TRBJ1-2; D uncertain. V lost 0 bases to trimming and J lost 9 bases, with 11 bases between them. From germline, CDR1 is SGHDN and CDR2 FVKESK. The CDR3 is made up of 13 amino acids. CDR3 coding DNA: TGTGCCAGCAGCCAAGATCTTGGCGGGAGCTACACCTTC. Protein: CASSQDLGGSYTF.